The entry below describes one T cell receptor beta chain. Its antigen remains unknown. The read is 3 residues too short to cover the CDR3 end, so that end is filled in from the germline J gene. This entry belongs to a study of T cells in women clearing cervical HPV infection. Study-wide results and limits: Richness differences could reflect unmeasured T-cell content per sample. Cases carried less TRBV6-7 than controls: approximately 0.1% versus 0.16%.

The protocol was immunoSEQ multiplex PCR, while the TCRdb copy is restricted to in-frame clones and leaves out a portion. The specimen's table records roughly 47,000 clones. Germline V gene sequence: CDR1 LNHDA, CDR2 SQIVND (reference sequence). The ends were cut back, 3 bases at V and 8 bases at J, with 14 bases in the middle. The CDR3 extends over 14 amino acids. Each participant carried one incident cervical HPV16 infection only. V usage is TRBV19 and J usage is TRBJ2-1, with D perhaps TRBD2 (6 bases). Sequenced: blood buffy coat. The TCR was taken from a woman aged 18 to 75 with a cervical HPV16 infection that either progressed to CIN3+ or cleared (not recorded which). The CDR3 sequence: CASSIRGEFDEQFF. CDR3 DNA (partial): TGTGCCAGTAGTATCCGCGGGGAATTCGATGAG.